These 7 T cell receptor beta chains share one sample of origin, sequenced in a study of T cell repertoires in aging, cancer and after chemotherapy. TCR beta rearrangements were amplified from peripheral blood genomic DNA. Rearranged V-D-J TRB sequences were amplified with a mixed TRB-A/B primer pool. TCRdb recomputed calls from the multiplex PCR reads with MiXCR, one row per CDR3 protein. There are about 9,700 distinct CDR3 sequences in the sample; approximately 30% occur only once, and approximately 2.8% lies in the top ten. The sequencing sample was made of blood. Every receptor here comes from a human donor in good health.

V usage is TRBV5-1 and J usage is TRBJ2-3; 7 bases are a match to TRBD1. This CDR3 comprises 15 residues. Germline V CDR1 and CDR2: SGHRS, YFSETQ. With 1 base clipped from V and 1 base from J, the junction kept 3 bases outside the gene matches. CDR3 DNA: TGCGCCAGCAGCTTGAGGGGGCTAGGCACAGATACGCAGTATTTT. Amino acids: CASSLRGLGTDTQYF. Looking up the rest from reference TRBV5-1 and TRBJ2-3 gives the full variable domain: KAGVTQTPRYLIKTRGQQVTLSCSPISGHRSVSWYQQTPGQGLQFLFEYFSETQRNKGNFPGRFSGRQFSNSRSEMNVSTLELGDSALYLCASSLRGLGTDTQYFGPGTRLTVL.

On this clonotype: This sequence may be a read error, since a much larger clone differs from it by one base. CDR3: CASNSGTTNTGELFF. The CDR3 DNA is TGTGCCAGTAACTCCGGGACTACTAACACCGGGGAGCTGTTTTTT. The chain uses TRBV19 and TRBJ2-2, with TRBD2 matching over 7 bases. Trimming took 7 bases from V and 2 from J; bases not matched to a gene: 7. The CDR3 runs 15 residues. Per germline, CDR1 LNHDA and CDR2 SQIVND (reference sequence).

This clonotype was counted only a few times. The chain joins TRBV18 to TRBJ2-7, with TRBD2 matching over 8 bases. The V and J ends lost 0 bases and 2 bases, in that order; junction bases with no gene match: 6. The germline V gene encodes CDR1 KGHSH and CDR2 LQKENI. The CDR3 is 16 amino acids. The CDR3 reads CASSPPSSGSPYEQYF. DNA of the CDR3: TGTGCCAGCTCACCACCGTCCAGCGGGAGTCCCTACGAGCAGTACTTC.

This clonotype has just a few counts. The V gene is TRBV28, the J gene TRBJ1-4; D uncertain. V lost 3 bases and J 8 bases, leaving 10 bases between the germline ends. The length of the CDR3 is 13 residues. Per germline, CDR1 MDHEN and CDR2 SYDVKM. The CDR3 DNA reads TGTGCCAGCAGTTTTAGGTCGCAGGAAAAACTGTTTTTT. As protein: CASSFRSQEKLFF.

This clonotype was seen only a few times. The CDR3 reads CASSQGGRTVYNEQFF. The CDR3 DNA reads TGTGCCAGCAGTCAGGGGGGTAGGACAGTCTACAATGAGCAGTTCTTC. This rearrangement joins TRBV12-3 or TRBV12-4 to TRBJ2-1; TRBD1 is a possible D gene (7 bases). The CDR3 sequence is 16 residues long. With 5 bases removed from V and 3 bases from J, the gap between germline ends came to 17 bases.

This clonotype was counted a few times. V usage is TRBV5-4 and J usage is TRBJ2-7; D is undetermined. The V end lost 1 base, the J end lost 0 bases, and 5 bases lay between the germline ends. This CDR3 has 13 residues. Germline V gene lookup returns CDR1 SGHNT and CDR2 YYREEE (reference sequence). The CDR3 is CASSLWSSYEQYF. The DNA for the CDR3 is TGTGCCAGCAGCTTGTGGAGCTCCTACGAGCAGTACTTC. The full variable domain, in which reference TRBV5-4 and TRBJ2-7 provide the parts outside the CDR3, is ETGVTQSPTHLIKTRGQQVTLRCSSQSGHNTVSWYQQALGQGPQFIFQYYREEENGRGNFPPRFSGLQFPNYSSELNVNALELDDSALYLCASSLWSSYEQYFGPGTRLTVT.

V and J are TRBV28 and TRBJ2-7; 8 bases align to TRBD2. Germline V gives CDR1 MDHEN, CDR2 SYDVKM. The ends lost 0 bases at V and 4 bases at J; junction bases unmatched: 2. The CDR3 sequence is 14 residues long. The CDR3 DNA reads TGTGCCAGCAGTTTATGGACTAGCGATTACGAGCAGTACTTC. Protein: CASSLWTSDYEQYF.